This record looks at one T cell receptor beta chain sequence and its context. What it binds is unknown. Of the isolated RNA, all was reverse transcribed, and so the sequenced material was expressed TCRB transcripts. Repertoires were generated with immunoSEQ multiplex PCR, while TCRdb's copy carries only in-frame clones and drops some. The table shows under 300,000 clones, with about 15% occurring only once. These data originate in a study of beta chain features in type 1 diabetes. Broader study findings: Type 1 diabetes patients had moderately but significantly shorter TCRB CDR3s in all four CD4+ subsets. cDNA sequencing could over-represent cells with high TCR expression. Individuals with type 1 diabetes displayed fewer insertions and more deletions at VDJ junctions.

Germline CDR1 reads MDHEN; CDR2 reads SYDVKM. The CDR3 runs to 16 residues. The V end was cut by 4 bases, the J end by 0 bases, with 15 bases between. The sample comprised naive CD4+ T cells from blood. The chain has TRBV28 and TRBJ1-2; D gene uncertain. The sequence came from a man in his thirties or forties with type 1 diabetes. CDR3 amino acids: CASSYPGYRTNYGYTF. CDR3 in DNA: TGTGCCAGCAGTTACCCCGGGTACCGTACTAACTATGGCTACACCTTC.